This T cell receptor beta chain derives from a study of early T cells in non-severe SARS-CoV-2 infection. Study background: Sequencing was performed on bulk RNA from unsorted whole blood, leaving chains unpaired. Findings and caveats of the study: Comparison of clonotypes with VDJdb favored anti-spike CD8 responses while missing private and CD4 specificities.

The V and J ends lost 5 bases and 2 bases, in that order; junction bases with no gene match: 5. Germline V gene lookup returns CDR1 MNHNS and CDR2 SASEGT. The CDR3 length is 15 residues. In the library, individual cDNA molecules carried attached unique molecular identifiers. Via MiXCR, TCRdb re-called the 5' RACE reads, giving one row per CDR3 protein. The sample has roughly 97,000 distinct CDR3 sequences; roughly 9.6% are singletons. To note about this clonotype: Its antigen is unidentified.

The specimen was whole blood, collected at baseline. This chain joins TRBV6-1 and TRBJ2-3; 9 bases are shared with TRBD1. The TCR was taken from an adult who was a healthcare worker with PCR-confirmed SARS-CoV-2 infection or an uninfected control (not recorded which). The DNA of the CDR3 is TGTGCCAGCAGTACAGGGGGCTCCCTCACAGATACGCAGTATTTT. Its protein product is CASSTGGSLTDTQYF.